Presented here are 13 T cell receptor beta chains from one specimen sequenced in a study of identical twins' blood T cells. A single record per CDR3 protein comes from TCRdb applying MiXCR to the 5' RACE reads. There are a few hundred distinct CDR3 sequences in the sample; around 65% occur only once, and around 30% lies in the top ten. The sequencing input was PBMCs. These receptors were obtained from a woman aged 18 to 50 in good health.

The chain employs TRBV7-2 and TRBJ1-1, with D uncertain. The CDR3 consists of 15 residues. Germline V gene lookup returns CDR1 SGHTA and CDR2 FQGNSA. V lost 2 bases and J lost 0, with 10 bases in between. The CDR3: CASSLQPGMNTEAFF. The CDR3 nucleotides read TGTGCCAGCAGCTTACAACCGGGCATGAACACTGAAGCTTTCTTT.

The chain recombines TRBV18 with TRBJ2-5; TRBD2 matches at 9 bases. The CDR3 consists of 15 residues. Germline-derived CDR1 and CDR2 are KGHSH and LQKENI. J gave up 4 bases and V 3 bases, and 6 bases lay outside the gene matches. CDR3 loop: CASSPGTSLIETQYF. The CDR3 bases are TGTGCCAGCTCACCCGGGACTAGCCTGATAGAGACCCAGTACTTC.

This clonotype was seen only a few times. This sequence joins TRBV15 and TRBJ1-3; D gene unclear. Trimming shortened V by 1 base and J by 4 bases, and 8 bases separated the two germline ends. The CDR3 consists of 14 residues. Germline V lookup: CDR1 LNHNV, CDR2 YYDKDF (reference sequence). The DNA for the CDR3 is TGTGCCACCAGCAGAGTGATACAGGGAAACACCATATATTTT. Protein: CATSRVIQGNTIYF.

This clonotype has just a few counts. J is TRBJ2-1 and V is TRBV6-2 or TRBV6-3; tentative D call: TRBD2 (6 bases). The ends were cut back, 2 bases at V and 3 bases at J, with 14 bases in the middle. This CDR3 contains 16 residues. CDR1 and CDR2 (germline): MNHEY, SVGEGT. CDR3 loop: CASSYTKRRDYNEQFF. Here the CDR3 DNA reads TGTGCCAGCAGTTACACCAAGCGGAGGGACTACAATGAGCAGTTCTTC.

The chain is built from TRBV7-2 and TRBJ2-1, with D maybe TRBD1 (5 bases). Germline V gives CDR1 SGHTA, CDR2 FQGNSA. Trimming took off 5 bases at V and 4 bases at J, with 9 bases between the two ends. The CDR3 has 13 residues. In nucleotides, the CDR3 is TGTGCCAGCAGCCTGGGGCGGTACAATGAGCAGTTCTTC. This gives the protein CASSLGRYNEQFF.

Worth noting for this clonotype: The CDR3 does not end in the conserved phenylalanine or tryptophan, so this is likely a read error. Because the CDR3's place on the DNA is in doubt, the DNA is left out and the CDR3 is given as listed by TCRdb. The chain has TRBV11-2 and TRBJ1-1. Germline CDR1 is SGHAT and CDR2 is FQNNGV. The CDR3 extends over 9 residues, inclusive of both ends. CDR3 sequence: CASSRQLFP.

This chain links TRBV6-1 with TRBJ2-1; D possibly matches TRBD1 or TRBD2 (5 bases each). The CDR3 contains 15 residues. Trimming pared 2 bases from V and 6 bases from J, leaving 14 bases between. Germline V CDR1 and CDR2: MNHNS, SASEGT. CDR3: CASSELRGASNEQFF. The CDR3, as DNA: TGTGCCAGCAGTGAATTACGAGGGGCCTCCAATGAGCAGTTCTTC.

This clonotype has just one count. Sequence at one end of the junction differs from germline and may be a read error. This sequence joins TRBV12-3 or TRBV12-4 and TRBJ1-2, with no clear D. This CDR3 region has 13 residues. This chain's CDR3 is CAGSYGVSYGYTF. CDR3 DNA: TGTGCCGGCAGTTACGGGGTTAGCTATGGCTACACCTTC.

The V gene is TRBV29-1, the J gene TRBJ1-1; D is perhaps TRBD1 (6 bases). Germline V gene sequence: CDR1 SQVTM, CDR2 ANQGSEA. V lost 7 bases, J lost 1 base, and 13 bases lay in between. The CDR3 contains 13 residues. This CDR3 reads CSARQARNTEAFF. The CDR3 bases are TGCAGCGCAAGACAGGCTCGGAACACTGAAGCTTTCTTT.

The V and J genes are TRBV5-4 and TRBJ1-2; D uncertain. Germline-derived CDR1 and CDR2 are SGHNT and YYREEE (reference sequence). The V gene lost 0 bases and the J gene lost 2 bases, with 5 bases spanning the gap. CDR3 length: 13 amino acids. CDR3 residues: CASSLATNYGYTF. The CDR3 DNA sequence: TGTGCCAGCAGCTTGGCCACCAACTATGGCTACACCTTC.

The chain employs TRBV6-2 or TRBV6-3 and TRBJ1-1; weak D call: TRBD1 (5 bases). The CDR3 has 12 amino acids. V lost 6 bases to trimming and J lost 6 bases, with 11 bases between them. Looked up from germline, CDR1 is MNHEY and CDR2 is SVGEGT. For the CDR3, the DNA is TGTGCCAGCAGACCCGGGGGGGCTGAAGCTTTCTTT. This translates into CASRPGGAEAFF.

CDR3 DNA: TGTGCCATCAGTGAAACATGGGGACAGGGGACCACTGAAGCTTTCTTT. This sequence encodes CAISETWGQGTTEAFF. J is TRBJ1-1 and V is TRBV10-3, with 10 bases aligning to TRBD1. J gave up 4 bases and V 3 bases, and 8 bases lay outside the gene matches. Germline V gene lookup returns CDR1 ENHRY and CDR2 SYGVKD. CDR3 length: 16 amino acids.

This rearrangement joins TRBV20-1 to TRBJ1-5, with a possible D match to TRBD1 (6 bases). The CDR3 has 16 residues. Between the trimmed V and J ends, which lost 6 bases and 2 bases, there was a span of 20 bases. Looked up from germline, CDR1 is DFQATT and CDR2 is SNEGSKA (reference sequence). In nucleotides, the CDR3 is TGCAGTGCGGGGTTGACAGGACCCTTTGGCAATCAGCCCCAGCATTTT. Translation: CSAGLTGPFGNQPQHF.